This T cell receptor (beta chain) was identified during a study of T cell responses to AZD1222 COVID-19 vaccine. Study information: Pooled samples include second doses given at about 4 or 12 weeks. Broader study findings: Increases in Spike-specific TCR breadth and depth were seen after two AZD1222 doses. Donors were largely white British and mainly female; clonal diversity was possibly underestimated.

Assay used: immunoSEQ multiplex PCR; TCRdb lists only in-frame clones, some missing. The repertoire holds roughly 110,000 clones, about 83% seen once, with approximately 12% in the top ten. V shed 3 bases and J shed 1 base, with 12 bases lying between them. Per the germline V gene, CDR1 is PRHDT and CDR2 is FYEKMQ (reference sequence). The CDR3 contains 15 residues. Worth noting for this clone: Its antigen remains unidentified.

Source: peripheral blood, taken on day 0 of AZD1222 vaccination. This sequence joins TRBV13 and TRBJ1-2; the D gene is possibly TRBD1 (6 bases). The sequence derives from an adult in good health. CDR3 amino acids: CASSLGEGVNYGYTF. The CDR3, as DNA: TGTGCCAGCAGCTTGGGCGAGGGGGTTAACTATGGCTACACCTTC. Full variable domain (rest looked up from reference TRBV13 and TRBJ1-2): AAGVIQSPRHLIKEKRETATLKCYPIPRHDTVYWYQQGPGQDPQFLISFYEKMQSDKGSIPDRFSAQQFSDYHSELNMSSLELGDSALYFCASSLGEGVNYGYTFGSGTRLTVV.